The source of this TCR beta chain is a study of blood T cell repertoires in COVID-19. Deletions cut 3 bases from V and 1 base from J, with 9 bases between. The germline V gene encodes CDR1 KGHSH and CDR2 LQKENI. This CDR3 spans 14 amino acids. It was during active infection that Seattle patients were enrolled and then longitudinally followed. In the original processing: Amplification with reference gene primers provided the estimates of nucleated cell counts. Here immunoSEQ multiplex PCR was the method, and the copy in TCRdb shows in-frame clones only, minus some. V and J calls and clone size follow that table, whereas D and trimming were derived from the DNA. The sample records 150,000 or so clones, 70% to 85% being singletons.

Sequencing was performed on peripheral blood. The chain has TRBV18 and TRBJ1-1; no firm D call. This receptor was taken from a woman in her thirties or forties with COVID-19, enrolled during active disease. DNA for the CDR3: TGTGCCAGCTCACCCCCGGGTAGGAACACTGAAGCTTTCTTT. Translation gives CASSPPGRNTEAFF.